Below, 22 T cell receptor beta chains from the same sample are listed, as sequenced in a study of Ad26.COV2.S vaccination and SARS-CoV-2 variants. Assay: immunoSEQ multiplex PCR; the TCRdb copy retains only in-frame clones and omits some. The table records some 400,000 clones, 70% to 90% of them present only once. Treatment noted: some 20 received Ad26.COV2.S at low or high dose, single or two shots; about 5 received placebo; per-sample allocation not given. Specimen acquisition occurred on day 63 following the initial vaccine or placebo injection. Source: peripheral blood, taken in a trial of Ad26.COV2.S vaccine versus placebo. The receptors were gathered from a person aged 18-60 years who received the Ad26.COV2.S COVID-19 vaccine or a placebo.

At least ten counts were recorded for this clone. The rearrangement uses TRBV7-2 and TRBJ1-4, with TRBD1 matching over 7 bases. The CDR3 is 14 residues long. V shed 3 bases and J 5 bases; nucleotides not matched to a gene: 3. The germline gives CDR1 SGHTA, CDR2 FQGNSA. CDR3 amino acids: CASSLQGGNEKLFF. CDR3 DNA sequence: TGTGCCAGCAGCTTGCAGGGGGGAAATGAAAAACTGTTTTTT.

The chain combines TRBV12-3 or TRBV12-4 with TRBJ2-2; tentatively, D is TRBD1 (6 bases). V lost 6 bases and J 6 bases, leaving 11 bases between the germline ends. The CDR3 is 13 amino acids. DNA of the CDR3: TGTGCCAGCAGACGCGAGGGGGCCGGGGAGCTGTTTTTT. This codes for CASRREGAGELFF.

CDR3 sequence: CASSVNTGGSEGQETQYF. CDR3 nucleotide sequence: TGTGCCAGCAGCGTAAATACTGGGGGGAGTGAGGGACAAGAGACCCAGTACTTC. The chain joins TRBV9 to TRBJ2-5, with a possible D match to TRBD2 (6 bases). The CDR3 extends over 18 amino acids. Looked up from germline, CDR1 is SGDLS and CDR2 is YYNGEE. V was trimmed by 1 base and J by 2 bases, leaving 21 bases between them.

The chain combines TRBV10-3 with TRBJ2-1, with a weak D call TRBD2 (6 bases). Germline CDR1 ENHRY, CDR2 SYGVKD. The CDR3 consists of 15 residues. Trimming removed 5 bases at V and 6 bases at J, with 17 bases between. The CDR3 loop is CAISFGDEGLNEQFF. In DNA form, the CDR3 reads TGTGCCATCAGTTTCGGGGACGAGGGACTCAATGAGCAGTTCTTC.

This rearrangement joins TRBV18 to TRBJ1-2; D remains unclear. Trimming left V 6 bases short and J 2 bases short, with 10 bases between. CDR1 is KGHSH, CDR2 LQKENI, per germline. This CDR3 comprises 13 residues. The CDR3 reads CASSPGSNYGYTF. The CDR3 DNA follows: TGTGCCAGCTCCCCGGGAAGCAACTATGGCTACACCTTC.

The rearrangement joins TRBV15 to TRBJ1-5; 8 bases are a match to TRBD1. The V gene end was trimmed by 1 base and the J gene end by 6 bases; junction bases not matched to a gene: 2. The CDR3 runs to 14 residues. Germline V gene sequence: CDR1 LNHNV, CDR2 YYDKDF (reference sequence). In DNA form, the CDR3 reads TGTGCCACCAGCAGAGCAGGGGGCGGTCAGCCCCAGCATTTT. Translation: CATSRAGGGQPQHF.

This clone was observed a handful of times. The V and J genes are TRBV13 and TRBJ1-2; no firm D call. The CDR3 runs 13 residues. Germline loops: CDR1 PRHDT, CDR2 FYEKMQ (reference sequence). Trimming stripped 1 base from V and 8 bases from J, with 11 bases between. The CDR3 protein is CASSLEALGGYTF. The DNA for the CDR3 is TGTGCCAGCAGCTTAGAGGCCCTCGGAGGCTACACCTTC.

The chain links TRBV13 to TRBJ1-1, with TRBD1 matching over 7 bases. After removal of 0 bases from V and 0 bases from J, the junction contained 7 bases not matched to a gene. The germline V gene encodes CDR1 PRHDT and CDR2 FYEKMQ (reference sequence). The CDR3 extends over 17 amino acids. This CDR3 is CASSLGGQGVMNTEAFF. In DNA form, the CDR3 reads TGTGCCAGCAGCTTAGGAGGGCAGGGGGTTATGAACACTGAAGCTTTCTTT.

The genes are TRBV15 and TRBJ1-3, with D unclear. Per germline, CDR1 LNHNV and CDR2 YYDKDF (reference sequence). CDR3 length: 15 residues. Deletions cut 1 base from V and 2 bases from J, with 9 bases between. In nucleotides, the CDR3 is TGTGCCACCAGCAGAGCCCTTGGGGCTGGAAACACCATATATTTT. Its protein product is CATSRALGAGNTIYF.

The gene calls are TRBV19 and TRBJ1-1; D is uncertain. The CDR3 is made up of 16 amino acids. Germline lookup yields CDR1 LNHDA and CDR2 SQIVND (reference sequence). V lost 4 bases and J 1 base, leaving 16 bases between the germline ends. The DNA of the CDR3 is TGTGCCAGTAGTACCCGCAAGGTTTTGACGAACACTGAAGCTTTCTTT. Translation gives CASSTRKVLTNTEAFF.

The rearrangement uses TRBV4-1 and TRBJ1-2; 7 bases agree with TRBD1. Germline values: CDR1 MGHRA, CDR2 YSYEKL. J gave up 8 bases and V 2 bases, and 5 bases lay outside the gene matches. This CDR3 comprises 13 residues. The DNA for the CDR3 is TGCGCCAGCAGCCAAACAGGGGCGGACGGCTACACCTTC. Translated: CASSQTGADGYTF.

This clone was picked up one time. The gene calls are TRBV7-9 and TRBJ2-1, with 10 bases matching TRBD1. J lost 4 bases, V lost 5 bases, and 8 bases had no gene match. The CDR3 has 16 residues. Germline CDR1 SEHNR, CDR2 FQNEAQ (reference sequence). The CDR3 DNA reads as TGTGCCAGCAGCCCGTGGGGACAGGGGAAGTACAATGAGCAGTTCTTC. Translation: CASSPWGQGKYNEQFF.

J is TRBJ1-1 and V is TRBV6-5, with 9 bases aligning to TRBD1. The length of the CDR3 is 15 residues. The germline V gene has CDR1 MNHEY and CDR2 SVGAGI. V was clipped by 6 bases and J by 4 bases; unmatched bases: 9. The CDR3 reads CASSDTGGRGTEAFF. The CDR3 DNA is TGTGCCAGCAGCGATACAGGGGGCAGGGGCACTGAAGCTTTCTTT.

J is TRBJ2-3 and V is TRBV7-2; D perhaps matches TRBD2 (6 bases). Germline CDR1 SGHTA, CDR2 FQGNSA. V gave up 1 base and J gave up 7 bases, with 15 bases separating them. The CDR3 runs to 15 residues. Written as DNA, the CDR3 is TGTGCCAGCAGCTTAGGGGGCGGGGAGGCGAATACGCAGTATTTT. As protein: CASSLGGGEANTQYF.

The chain links TRBV19 to TRBJ1-5; 7 bases match TRBD1. The CDR3 loop spans 18 amino acids. Germline values: CDR1 LNHDA, CDR2 SQIVND (reference sequence). The V gene end was trimmed by 7 bases and the J gene end by 4 bases; junction bases not matched to a gene: 19. The CDR3 bases are TGTGCCAGTACCGTTAACAGGGGAGGTGGTAGAGGAAATCAGCCCCAGCATTTT. This gives the protein CASTVNRGGGRGNQPQHF.

V and J are TRBV30 and TRBJ2-1; TRBD1 matches 10 bases. Germline V gene sequence: CDR1 GTSNPN, CDR2 SVGIG (reference sequence). The CDR3 contains 12 residues. V gave up 5 bases and J gave up 5 bases; unmatched junction bases: 0. For the CDR3, the DNA is TGTGCCTGGGACAGGGGGCACAATGAGCAGTTCTTC. Translation: CAWDRGHNEQFF.

J is TRBJ2-3 and V is TRBV9; 7 nucleotides agree with TRBD2. CDR1 and CDR2 (germline): SGDLS, YYNGEE. V dropped 4 bases and J dropped 2; count of bases not matched to a gene: 7. This CDR3 region has 15 residues. DNA of the CDR3: TGTGCCAGCAGCCAAACACTAGCGCCCACAGATACGCAGTATTTT. Residues: CASSQTLAPTDTQYF. The full variable domain, in which reference TRBV9 and TRBJ2-3 provide the parts outside the CDR3, is DSGVTQTPKHLITATGQRVTLRCSPRSGDLSVYWYQQSLDQGLQFLIQYYNGEERAKGNILERFSAQQFPDLHSELNLSSLELGDSALYFCASSQTLAPTDTQYFGPGTRLTVL.

This clone was seen only once. CDR3 protein: CASSLTSGPYNEQFF. The CDR3, as DNA: TGTGCCAGCAGCCTCACTAGCGGGCCGTACAATGAGCAGTTCTTC. This chain joins TRBV28 and TRBJ2-1, with 9 bases lining up with TRBD2. CDR1 is MDHEN, CDR2 SYDVKM, per germline. The V and J ends lost 6 bases and 4 bases, in that order; junction bases with no gene match: 7. The CDR3 is made up of 15 amino acids.

The genes are TRBV11-1 and TRBJ2-5; 7 bases agree with TRBD1. Per the germline V gene, CDR1 is SGHAT and CDR2 is FQDESV (reference sequence). The CDR3 consists of 15 residues. Trimming removed 5 bases from V and 5 bases from J; junction bases left unmatched: 11. DNA of the CDR3: TGTGCCAGCAGCCCGAACAGGGGAGAGGGGGAGACCCAGTACTTC. Protein: CASSPNRGEGETQYF.

This chain connects TRBV5-8 to TRBJ1-6; D gene ambiguous. There are 14 residues in the CDR3. CDR1 is SGHTS and CDR2 is YDEGEE in the germline V gene. With 2 bases removed from V and 8 bases from J, the gap between germline ends came to 11 bases. For the CDR3, the DNA is TGTGCCAGCAGCTTACGAGTACCACATTCACCCCTCCACTTT. Residues: CASSLRVPHSPLHF. The full variable domain, its missing parts supplied by reference TRBV5-8 and TRBJ1-6, is EAGVTQSPTHLIKTRGQQATLRCSPISGHTSVYWYQQALGLGLQFLLWYDEGEERNRGNFPPRFSGRQFPNYSSELNVNALELEDSALYLCASSLRVPHSPLHFGNGTRLTVT.

The V and J genes are TRBV28 and TRBJ2-4, with 15 bases matching TRBD2. V shed 3 bases and J 0 bases; nucleotides not matched to a gene: 21. The CDR3 is made up of 24 amino acids. Germline CDR1 reads MDHEN; CDR2 reads SYDVKM. Here the CDR3 reads CASSFSGTSGRKVKFPLAKNIQYF. As DNA, the CDR3 is TGTGCCAGCAGTTTTTCCGGGACTAGCGGGAGGAAGGTAAAGTTTCCGCTAGCCAAAAACATTCAGTACTTC.

The genes are TRBV5-5 and TRBJ1-6, with 7 bases that match TRBD1. Germline lookup yields CDR1 SGHKS and CDR2 YYEKEE (reference sequence). V lost 3 bases and J lost 9; bases outside the gene matches: 12. This CDR3 spans 16 amino acids. The CDR3 coding sequence is TGTGCCAGCAGCTGGGGACAGTTCGGGGGAGGTTCACCCCTCCACTTT. This translates into CASSWGQFGGGSPLHF.